This paragraph reports one TCR beta chain. The target antigen is unknown. The germline gene is not matched at one end of the junction; a read error may be the cause. The data derive from a study of identical twins. One entry per CDR3 protein, called by TCRdb with MiXCR from the 5' RACE reads. The sample includes 1.5 million to 2 million distinct CDR3 sequences, less than 35% seen only once; the top ten take about 0.27%. All donors were healthy, and all were Caucasian. Whole-study results and caveats: Out-of-frame alpha sequences common to twins exhibited a surplus of low generation probability. Out-of-frame beta sequences exhibited a weaker degree of excess twin sharing.

This clonotype originated in a newborn girl in good health. Sequencing was done on a sample of cord blood.

DNA for the CDR3: TGTGCCAGCAGCCAAGCCAGTCGCAGGGGGAAAGATACGCGGTATTTT. This gives the protein CASSQASRRGKDTRYF. The genes are TRBV3-1 and TRBJ2-3; 7 bases fit TRBD1. CDR3 length equals 16 residues. The germline V gene has CDR1 LGHDT and CDR2 YNNKEL (reference sequence).